The rows below give T cell receptor beta chains drawn from one sample of a study of cytomegalovirus exposure and HLA in healthy donors. The assay was immunoSEQ multiplex PCR, and TCRdb's table has in-frame clones only and misses some. The sample lists 150,000 to 250,000 clones, 84% occurring once. The specimen was PBMCs. Receptor source: a woman aged 30 to 39 in good health and CMV-seropositive. CDR3s include the opening cysteine and the closing phenylalanine or tryptophan. D genes are given only for firm matches. Size tells how often a clone was seen (once, few, many) or the class of an expanded clone, and some rows leave it out.

J,size,V,D,CDR3,DNA
TRBJ1-1,-,TRBV29-1,-,CSVDRGIDTEAFF,TGCAGCGTTGATCGGGGGATCGACACTGAAGCTTTCTTT
TRBJ2-3,-,TRBV5-4,-,CASSSPRARTQYF,TGTGCCAGCAGCTCCCCGAGGGCTCGTACGCAGTATTTT
TRBJ2-5,-,TRBV2,TRBD1,CASSVDRAKETQYF,TGTGCCAGCAGTGTTGACAGGGCGAAAGAGACCCAGTACTTC
TRBJ1-2,-,TRBV28,TRBD1,CASSLLVWDRDDRNGYTF,TGTGCCAGCAGTTTATTAGTTTGGGACAGGGACGACAGGAATGGCTACACCTTC
TRBJ2-5,-,TRBV20-1,-,CSAQGQETQYF,TGCAGTGCCCAGGGTCAAGAGACCCAGTACTTC
TRBJ2-7,-,TRBV5-1,-,CASSLVAGKNEQYF,TGCGCCAGCAGCTTGGTGGCAGGAAAAAACGAGCAGTACTTC
TRBJ2-7,few,TRBV4-2,TRBD2,CASSQDRTSGPSEQYF,TGTGCCAGCAGCCAAGACCGGACTAGCGGTCCCTCTGAGCAGTACTTC
TRBJ1-5,-,TRBV29-1,TRBD1,CSVLEQGASQPQHF,TGCAGCGTTTTAGAACAGGGGGCAAGTCAGCCCCAGCATTTT
TRBJ2-7,-,TRBV27,-,CASSYGGSSEQYF,TGTGCCAGCAGTTATGGGGGCTCAAGCGAGCAGTACTTC
TRBJ2-2,-,TRBV7-8,-,CASTVNTGELFF,TGTGCCAGCACCGTGAACACCGGGGAGCTGTTTTTT
TRBJ2-5,-,TRBV7-6,TRBD1,CASSLGTGGGRQETQYF,TGTGCCAGCAGCTTAGGGACAGGGGGCGGGAGACAAGAGACCCAGTACTTC
TRBJ2-7,-,TRBV27,-,CASSLVASSGYEQYF,TGTGCCAGCAGTTTAGTAGCTTCTTCTGGCTACGAGCAGTACTTC
TRBJ2-7,-,TRBV7-9,-,CASSPTSFSYEQYF,TGTGCCAGCAGCCCGACTAGTTTTAGTTACGAGCAGTACTTC
TRBJ2-7,-,TRBV27,-,CASKEQPSFGEQYF,TGTGCCAGCAAGGAACAGCCGTCTTTTGGGGAGCAGTACTTC
TRBJ2-1,-,TRBV6-6,-,CASSYSRGNEQFF,TGTGCCAGCAGTTACTCGCGGGGCAATGAGCAGTTCTTC
TRBJ2-1,-,TRBV27,TRBD2,CASTPRTSGTDEQFF,TGTGCCAGCACCCCCCGGACTAGCGGGACTGATGAGCAGTTCTTC
TRBJ2-1,-,TRBV27,-,CASTTGSPYNEQFF,TGTGCCTCTACAACGGGGAGCCCCTACAATGAGCAGTTCTTC
TRBJ2-1,-,TRBV5-1,-,CASETGANYNEQFF,TGCGCCAGCGAGACGGGAGCAAACTACAATGAGCAGTTCTTC
TRBJ2-7,-,TRBV19,TRBD1,CASSIRTGGIYEQYF,TGTGCCAGTAGTATTCGAACAGGGGGCATCTACGAGCAGTACTTC
TRBJ2-5,-,TRBV28,TRBD1,CASSGQGTAYWRETQYF,TGTGCCAGCAGTGGACAGGGGACAGCTTATTGGCGAGAGACCCAGTACTTC
TRBJ2-7,-,TRBV5-1,-,CASSLEVGSHEQYF,TGCGCCAGCAGCTTGGAGGTGGGCTCCCACGAGCAGTACTTC
TRBJ1-4,-,TRBV2,-,CASSLQGIANEKLFF,TGTGCCAGCAGTCTTCAGGGGATAGCTAATGAAAAACTGTTTTTT
TRBJ1-1,-,TRBV14,TRBD1,CASSPTLAGGEAFF,TGTGCCAGCAGCCCCACCCTTGCAGGGGGTGAAGCTTTCTTT